The present TCR beta chain was sequenced within a study of cytomegalovirus exposure and HLA in healthy donors. Study-level points and caveats: An Asian-associated ancestry cluster reportedly showed fewer N-insertions than the approximately 620-donor mean in a later analysis.

The PCR ran on 60 Vbeta and 13 Jbeta primers. Assay used: immunoSEQ multiplex PCR; TCRdb lists only in-frame clones, some missing. The profile shows some 90,000 clones, roughly 78% of them singletons. A word on this clone: Antigen specificity is unknown.

Sample: PBMCs. The origin of this receptor is a male donor in good health and CMV-seropositive.

The CDR3 region has the DNA TGTGCCAGTAGTTTAAGCGGAGCTGGAATGGGGGAGCAGTACTTC. This translates into CASSLSGAGMGEQYF. This chain links TRBV6-1 with TRBJ2-7; a possible D gene is TRBD2 (5 bases). The CDR3 covers 15 residues. Trimming took off 9 bases at V and 7 bases at J, with 25 bases between the two ends. The germline gives CDR1 MNHNS, CDR2 SASEGT.